These 6 T cell receptor beta chains were sequenced from one sample in a study of CD8 T cells in Susac syndrome (dated by TCRdb to about 2019). The library was made by the immunoSEQ multiplex PCR assay. RNA was extracted using the RNeasy kit, and about 0.5 to 1 ug of the RNA was reverse transcribed with random hexamers. In-frame beta chains were kept once TCRdb had trimmed the public reads at Q25 with fastp and called clones with MiXCR. CDR3 protein duplicates are merged, each entry listing the most common genes and DNA. The sample yields some 160,000 distinct CDR3 sequences; 94% were counted once. The ten largest account for 0.095% to 0.13% of the sample. Sequencing was carried out using CD4+ T cells from PBMCs. These receptors all stem from a human donor with Susac syndrome.

The chain is built from TRBV3-1 and TRBJ2-7; D gene ambiguous. CDR1 LGHDT and CDR2 YNNKEL come from the germline V gene (reference sequence). The V gene lost 4 bases and the J gene lost 5 bases, with 18 bases spanning the gap. The CDR3 has 15 amino acids. The CDR3 is CASSRRQGLSDEQYF. CDR3 bases: TGTGCCAGCAGCCGGAGACAAGGTCTTTCCGACGAGCAGTACTTC.

This chain uses TRBV6-5 with TRBJ2-7; weak D call: TRBD1 (6 bases). Germline loops: CDR1 MNHEY, CDR2 SVGAGI. CDR3 length: 14 residues. The V end lost 0 bases, the J end lost 4 bases, and 10 bases lay between the germline ends. CDR3 in amino acids: CASSYSLQGYEQYF. CDR3 DNA: TGTGCCAGCAGTTACTCCCTCCAGGGGTACGAGCAGTACTTC.

This clonotype showed up just once. The V and J genes are TRBV5-1 and TRBJ1-5; D gene unclear. Trimming took off 0 bases at V and 7 bases at J, with 11 bases between the two ends. Germline assignment: CDR1 SGHRS and CDR2 YFSETQ. The CDR3 runs 14 residues. CDR3 DNA sequence: TGCGCCAGCAGCTTGGAGGCCCCAACCCAGCCCCAGCATTTT. This translates into CASSLEAPTQPQHF.

The chain recombines TRBV20-1 with TRBJ1-1, with no clear D. V was shortened by 0 bases and J by 5 bases, with 4 bases between the two germline ends. The CDR3 spans 11 residues. Germline CDR1 DFQATT, CDR2 SNEGSKA (reference sequence). CDR3: CSAREETEAFF. The CDR3 DNA sequence: TGCAGTGCTAGAGAAGAGACTGAAGCTTTCTTT.

The CDR3 loop reads CASSPTGKGEQYF. Written as DNA, the CDR3 is TGTGCCAGCAGCCCCACGGGGAAGGGCGAGCAGTACTTC. This chain links TRBV12-3 or TRBV12-4 with TRBJ2-7; maybe TRBD2 (5 bases). The CDR3 totals 13 residues. V was pared by 6 bases and J by 6 bases, with 15 bases between.

This chain uses TRBV20-1 with TRBJ1-3; the match to TRBD1 covers 8 bases. V shed 3 bases, J shed 4 bases, and the junction held 5 bases outside the gene matches. Germline V CDR1 and CDR2: DFQATT, SNEGSKA (reference sequence). The CDR3 has 14 residues. The CDR3 spells CSARGGTGGNTIYF. The CDR3 region has the DNA TGCAGTGCTAGGGGGGGGACAGGCGGAAACACCATATATTTT.